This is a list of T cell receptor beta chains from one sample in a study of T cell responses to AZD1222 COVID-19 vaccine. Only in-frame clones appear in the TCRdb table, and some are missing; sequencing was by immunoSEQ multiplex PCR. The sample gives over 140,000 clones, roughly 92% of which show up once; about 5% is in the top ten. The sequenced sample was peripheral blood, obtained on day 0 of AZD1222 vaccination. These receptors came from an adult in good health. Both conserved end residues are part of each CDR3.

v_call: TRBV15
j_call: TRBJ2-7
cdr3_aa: CATSRLAGGSYEQYF

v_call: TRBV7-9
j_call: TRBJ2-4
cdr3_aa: CASSLGQNIQYF

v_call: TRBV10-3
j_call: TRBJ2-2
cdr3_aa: CATRRQGNTGELFF

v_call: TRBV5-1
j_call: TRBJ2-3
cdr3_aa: CASSLAGTGGDTQYF

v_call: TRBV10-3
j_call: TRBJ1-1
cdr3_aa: CAIRDSNRANTEAFF

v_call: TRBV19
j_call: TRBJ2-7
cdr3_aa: CASSIVGSFSYEQYF

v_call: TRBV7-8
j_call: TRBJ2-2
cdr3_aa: CASCSLAGTGELFF

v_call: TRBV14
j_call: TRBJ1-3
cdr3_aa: CASSQVINTIYF

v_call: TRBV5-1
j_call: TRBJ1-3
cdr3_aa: CASQGEAGNTIYF

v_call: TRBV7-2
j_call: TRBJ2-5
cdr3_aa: CASSKGLAGLQETQYF

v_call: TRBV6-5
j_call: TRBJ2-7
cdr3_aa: CASAEGAYEQYF

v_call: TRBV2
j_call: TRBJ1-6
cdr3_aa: CASGGQGTSPLHF

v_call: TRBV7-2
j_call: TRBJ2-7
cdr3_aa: CASREPGQGLGEQYF

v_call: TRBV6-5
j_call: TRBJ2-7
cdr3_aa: CASSPGAGNEQYF

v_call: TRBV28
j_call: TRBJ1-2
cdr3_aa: CASSSRPRDRSYGYTF

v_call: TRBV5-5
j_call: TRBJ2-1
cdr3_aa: CASSLAPTGLLYEQFF

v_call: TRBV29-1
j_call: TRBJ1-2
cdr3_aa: CSVEWAGEWNGYTF

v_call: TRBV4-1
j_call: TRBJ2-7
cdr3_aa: CASSDRPGLAEYEQYF

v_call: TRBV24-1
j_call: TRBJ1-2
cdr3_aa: CATSDLTRDSGYTF

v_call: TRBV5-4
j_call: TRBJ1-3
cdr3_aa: CASSQWAGNTIYF

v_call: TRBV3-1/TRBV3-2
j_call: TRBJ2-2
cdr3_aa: CASSQLQPTGELFF

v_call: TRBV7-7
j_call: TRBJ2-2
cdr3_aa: CASSPDPGVTGELFF

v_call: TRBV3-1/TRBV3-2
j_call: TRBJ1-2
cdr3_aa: CASTRQGAGSNYGYTF

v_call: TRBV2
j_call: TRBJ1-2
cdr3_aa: CASSQGQGVYNGYTF

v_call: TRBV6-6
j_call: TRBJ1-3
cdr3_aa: CASSYPGATGNTIYF

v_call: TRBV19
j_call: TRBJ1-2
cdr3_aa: CASSIGSNYGYTF

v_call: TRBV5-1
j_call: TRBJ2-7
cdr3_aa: CASSFGGRPYEQYF

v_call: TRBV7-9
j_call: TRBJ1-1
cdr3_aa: CASSLVGVGRPDTEAFF

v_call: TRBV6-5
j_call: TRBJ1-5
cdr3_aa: CASRAEYSNQPQHF

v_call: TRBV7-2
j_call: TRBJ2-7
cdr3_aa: CASSLGLIEDEQYF

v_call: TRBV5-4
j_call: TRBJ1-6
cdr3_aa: CASSLPQSSYNSPLHF

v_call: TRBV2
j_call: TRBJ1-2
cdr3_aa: CASSGQVHYTF

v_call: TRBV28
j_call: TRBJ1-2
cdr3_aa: CASSLPFGTIYGYTF

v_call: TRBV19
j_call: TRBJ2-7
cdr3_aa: CASRIAGLAGYEQYF

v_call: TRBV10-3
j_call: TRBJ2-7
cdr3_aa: CAISTGTATVEQYF

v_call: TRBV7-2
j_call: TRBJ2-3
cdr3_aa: CASSLRSGGDDTQYF

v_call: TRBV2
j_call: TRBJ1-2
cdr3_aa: CASNRDKKAGYGYTF

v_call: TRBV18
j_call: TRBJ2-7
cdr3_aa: CASSPSGGMSYEQYF

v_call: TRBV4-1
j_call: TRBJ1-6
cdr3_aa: CASSRTGTGVPGSYNSPLHF

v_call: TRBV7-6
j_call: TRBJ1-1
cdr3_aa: CASSLESVRITEAFF

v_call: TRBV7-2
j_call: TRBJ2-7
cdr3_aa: CASSLSPPSGSDEQYF

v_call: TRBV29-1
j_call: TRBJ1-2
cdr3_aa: CSVESQGNYGYTF

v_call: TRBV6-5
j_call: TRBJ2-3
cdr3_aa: CASSYMGGTDTQYF

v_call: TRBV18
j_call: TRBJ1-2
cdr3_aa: CASSPLPQFPYGYTF

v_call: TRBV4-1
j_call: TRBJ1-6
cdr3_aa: CASSQDPGAGHPNSPLHF